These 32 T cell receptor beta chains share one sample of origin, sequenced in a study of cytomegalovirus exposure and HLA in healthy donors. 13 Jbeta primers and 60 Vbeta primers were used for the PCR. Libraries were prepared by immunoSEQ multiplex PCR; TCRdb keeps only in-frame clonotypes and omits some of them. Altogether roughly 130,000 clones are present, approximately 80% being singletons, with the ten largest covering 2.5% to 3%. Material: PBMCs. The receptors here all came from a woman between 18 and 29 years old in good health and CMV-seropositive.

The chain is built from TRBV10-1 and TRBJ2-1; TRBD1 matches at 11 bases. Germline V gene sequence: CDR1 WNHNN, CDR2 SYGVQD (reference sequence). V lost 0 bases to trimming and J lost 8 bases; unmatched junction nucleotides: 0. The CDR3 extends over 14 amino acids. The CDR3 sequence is CASSESGQGDEQFF. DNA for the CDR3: TGCGCCAGCAGTGAGTCGGGACAGGGGGATGAGCAGTTCTTC.

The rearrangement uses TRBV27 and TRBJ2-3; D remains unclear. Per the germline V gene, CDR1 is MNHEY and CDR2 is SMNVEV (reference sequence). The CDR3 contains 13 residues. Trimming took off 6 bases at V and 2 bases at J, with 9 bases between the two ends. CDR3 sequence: CASSPFVTDTQYF. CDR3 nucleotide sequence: TGTGCCAGCAGCCCCTTCGTCACAGATACGCAGTATTTT.

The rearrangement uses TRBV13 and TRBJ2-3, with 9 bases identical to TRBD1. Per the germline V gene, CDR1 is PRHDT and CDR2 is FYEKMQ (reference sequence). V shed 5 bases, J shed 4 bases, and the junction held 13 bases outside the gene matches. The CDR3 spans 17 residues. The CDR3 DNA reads TGTGCCAGCAGCGCTAGAGCCGGGACAGGGAATGCAGATACGCAGTATTTT. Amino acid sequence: CASSARAGTGNADTQYF. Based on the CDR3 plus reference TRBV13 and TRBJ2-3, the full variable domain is AAGVIQSPRHLIKEKRETATLKCYPIPRHDTVYWYQQGPGQDPQFLISFYEKMQSDKGSIPDRFSAQQFSDYHSELNMSSLELGDSALYFCASSARAGTGNADTQYFGPGTRLTVL.

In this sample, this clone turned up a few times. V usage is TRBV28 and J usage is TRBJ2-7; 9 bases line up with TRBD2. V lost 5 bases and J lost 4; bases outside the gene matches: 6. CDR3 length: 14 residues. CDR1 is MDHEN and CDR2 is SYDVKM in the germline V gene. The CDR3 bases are TGTGCCAGCAGTCCGGGCGGGGGGGTTTACGAGCAGTACTTC. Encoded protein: CASSPGGGVYEQYF.

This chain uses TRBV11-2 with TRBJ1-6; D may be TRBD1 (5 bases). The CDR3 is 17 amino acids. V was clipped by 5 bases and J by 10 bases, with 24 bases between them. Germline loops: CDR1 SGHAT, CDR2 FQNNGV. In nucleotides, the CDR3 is TGTGCCAGCAGCCTGAACTTTTACGAGTCAGGGAACTCACCCCTCCACTTT. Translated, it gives CASSLNFYESGNSPLHF.

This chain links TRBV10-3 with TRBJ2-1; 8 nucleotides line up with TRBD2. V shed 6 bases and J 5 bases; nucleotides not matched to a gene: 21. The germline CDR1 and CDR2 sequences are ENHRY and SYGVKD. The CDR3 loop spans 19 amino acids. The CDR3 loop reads CAISAGLAAWAPSNNEQFF. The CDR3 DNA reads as TGTGCCATCAGCGCAGGACTAGCCGCATGGGCCCCCTCAAACAATGAGCAGTTCTTC.

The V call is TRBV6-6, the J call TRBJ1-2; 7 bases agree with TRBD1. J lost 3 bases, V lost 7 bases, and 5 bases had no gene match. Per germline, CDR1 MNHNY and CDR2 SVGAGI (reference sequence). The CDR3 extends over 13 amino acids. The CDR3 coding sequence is TGTGCCAGCAATACAGGGGTAGACTATGGCTACACCTTC. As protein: CASNTGVDYGYTF.

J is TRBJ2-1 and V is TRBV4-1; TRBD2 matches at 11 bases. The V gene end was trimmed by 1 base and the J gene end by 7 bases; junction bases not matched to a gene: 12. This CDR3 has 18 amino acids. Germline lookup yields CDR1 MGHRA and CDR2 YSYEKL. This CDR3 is CASSQAPLAGGPPNEQFF. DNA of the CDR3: TGCGCCAGCAGCCAAGCCCCGCTAGCGGGGGGCCCTCCTAATGAGCAGTTCTTC.

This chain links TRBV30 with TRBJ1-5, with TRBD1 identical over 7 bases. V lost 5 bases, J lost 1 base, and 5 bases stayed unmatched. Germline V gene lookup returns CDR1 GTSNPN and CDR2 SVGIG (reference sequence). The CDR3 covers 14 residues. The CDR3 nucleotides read TGTGCCTGGTCACAGGGGACGAGCAATCAGCCCCAGCATTTT. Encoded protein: CAWSQGTSNQPQHF.

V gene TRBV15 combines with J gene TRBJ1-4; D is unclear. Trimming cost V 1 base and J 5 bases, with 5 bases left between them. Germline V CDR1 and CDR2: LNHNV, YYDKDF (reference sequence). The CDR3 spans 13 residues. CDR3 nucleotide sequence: TGTGCCACCAGCAGAGGCGGGAATGAAAAACTGTTTTTT. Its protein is CATSRGGNEKLFF.

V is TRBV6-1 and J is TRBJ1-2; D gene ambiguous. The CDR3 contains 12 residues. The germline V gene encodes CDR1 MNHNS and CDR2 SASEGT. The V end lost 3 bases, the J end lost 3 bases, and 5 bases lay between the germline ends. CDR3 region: CASSDTDYGYTF. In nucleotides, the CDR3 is TGTGCCAGCAGTGACACTGACTATGGCTACACCTTC.

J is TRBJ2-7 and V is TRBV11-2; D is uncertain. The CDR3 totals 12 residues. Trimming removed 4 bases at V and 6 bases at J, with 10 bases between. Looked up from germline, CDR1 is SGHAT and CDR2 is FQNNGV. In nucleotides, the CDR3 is TGTGCCAGCAGCTCCGAGTGGAGCGAGCAGTACTTC. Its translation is CASSSEWSEQYF.

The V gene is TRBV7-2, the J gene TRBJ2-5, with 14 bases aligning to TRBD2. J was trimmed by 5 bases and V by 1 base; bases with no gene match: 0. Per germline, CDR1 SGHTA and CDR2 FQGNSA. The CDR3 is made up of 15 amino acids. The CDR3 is CASSLGLAGGETQYF. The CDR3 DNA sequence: TGTGCCAGCAGCTTAGGACTAGCGGGGGGGGAGACCCAGTACTTC.

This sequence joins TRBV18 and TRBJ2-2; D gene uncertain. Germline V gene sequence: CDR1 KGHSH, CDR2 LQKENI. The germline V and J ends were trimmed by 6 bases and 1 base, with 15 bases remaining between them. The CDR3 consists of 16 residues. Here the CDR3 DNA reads TGTGCCAGCTCCCCTCAAGAGGCAGTGAACACCGGGGAGCTGTTTTTT. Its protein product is CASSPQEAVNTGELFF.

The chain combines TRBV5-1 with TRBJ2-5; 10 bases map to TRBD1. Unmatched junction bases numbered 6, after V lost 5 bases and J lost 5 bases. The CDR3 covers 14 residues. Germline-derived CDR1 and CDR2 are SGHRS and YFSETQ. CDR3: CASRRQGAGETQYF. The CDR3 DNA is TGCGCCAGCAGGAGACAGGGGGCCGGGGAGACCCAGTACTTC.

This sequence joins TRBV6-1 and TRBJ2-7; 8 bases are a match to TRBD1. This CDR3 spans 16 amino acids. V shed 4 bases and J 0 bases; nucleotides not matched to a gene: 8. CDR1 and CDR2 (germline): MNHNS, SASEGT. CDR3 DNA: TGTGCCAGCAGTGTTGACAGGGGCCAATCCTCCTACGAGCAGTACTTC. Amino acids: CASSVDRGQSSYEQYF.

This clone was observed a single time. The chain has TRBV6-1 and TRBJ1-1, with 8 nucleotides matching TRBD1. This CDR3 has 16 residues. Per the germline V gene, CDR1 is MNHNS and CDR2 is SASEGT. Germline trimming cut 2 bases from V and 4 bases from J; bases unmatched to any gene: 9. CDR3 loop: CASSESGTGGSTEAFF. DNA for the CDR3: TGTGCCAGCAGTGAATCTGGGACAGGCGGAAGCACTGAAGCTTTCTTT.

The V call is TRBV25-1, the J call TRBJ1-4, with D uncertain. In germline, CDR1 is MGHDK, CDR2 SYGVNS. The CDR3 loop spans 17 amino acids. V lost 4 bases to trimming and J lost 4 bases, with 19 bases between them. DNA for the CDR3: TGTGCCAGCAGTGTCGGGTTCGGGAACCCGAATAATGAAAAACTGTTTTTT. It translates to CASSVGFGNPNNEKLFF.

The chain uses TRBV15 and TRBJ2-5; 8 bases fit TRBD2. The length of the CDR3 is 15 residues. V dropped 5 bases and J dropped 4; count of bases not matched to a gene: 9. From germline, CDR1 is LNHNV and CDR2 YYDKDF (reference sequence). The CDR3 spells CATSLRASGGETQYF. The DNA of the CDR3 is TGTGCCACCAGCCTACGCGCGAGCGGGGGAGAGACCCAGTACTTC.

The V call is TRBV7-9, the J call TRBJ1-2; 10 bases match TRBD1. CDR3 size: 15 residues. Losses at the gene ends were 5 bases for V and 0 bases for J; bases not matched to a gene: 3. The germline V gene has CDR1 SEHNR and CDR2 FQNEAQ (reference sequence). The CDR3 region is CASSQGTGANYGYTF. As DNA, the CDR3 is TGTGCCAGCAGCCAAGGGACAGGGGCTAACTATGGCTACACCTTC. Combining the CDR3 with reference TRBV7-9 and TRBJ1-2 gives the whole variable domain DTGVSQNPRHKITKRGQNVTFRCDPISEHNRLYWYRQTLGQGPEFLTYFQNEAQLEKSRLLSDRFSAERPKGSFSTLEIQRTEQGDSAMYLCASSQGTGANYGYTFGSGTRLTVV.

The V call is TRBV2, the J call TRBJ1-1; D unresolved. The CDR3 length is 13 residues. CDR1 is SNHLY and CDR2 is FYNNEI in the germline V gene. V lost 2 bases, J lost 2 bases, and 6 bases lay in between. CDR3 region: CASSEQVNTEAFF. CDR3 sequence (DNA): TGTGCCAGCAGTGAACAGGTTAACACTGAAGCTTTCTTT.

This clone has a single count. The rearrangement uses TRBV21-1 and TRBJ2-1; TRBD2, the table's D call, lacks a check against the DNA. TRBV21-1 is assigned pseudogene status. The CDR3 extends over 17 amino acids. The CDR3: CASSKALTSGGQHEQFF. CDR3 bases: TGTGCCAGCAGCAAAGCGCTGACTAGCGGGGGGCAACATGAGCAGTTCTTC.

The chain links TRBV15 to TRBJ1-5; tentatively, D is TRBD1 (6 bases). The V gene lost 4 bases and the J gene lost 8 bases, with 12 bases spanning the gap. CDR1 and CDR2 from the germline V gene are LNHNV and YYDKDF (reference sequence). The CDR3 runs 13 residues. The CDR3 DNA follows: TGTGCCACCAGCAAGGACAGACCGGAGCCCCAGCATTTT. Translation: CATSKDRPEPQHF. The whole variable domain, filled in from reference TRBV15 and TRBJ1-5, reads DAMVIQNPRYQVTQFGKPVTLSCSQTLNHNVMYWYQQKSSQAPKLLFHYYDKDFNNEADTPDNFQSRRPNTSFCFLDIRSPGLGDTAMYLCATSKDRPEPQHFGDGTRLSIL.

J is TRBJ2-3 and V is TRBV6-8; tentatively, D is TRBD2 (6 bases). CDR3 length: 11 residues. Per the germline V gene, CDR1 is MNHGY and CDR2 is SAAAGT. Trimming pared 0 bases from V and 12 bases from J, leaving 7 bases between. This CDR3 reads CASSYSGTQYF. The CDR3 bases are TGTGCCAGCAGTTACTCCGGGACTCAGTATTTT.

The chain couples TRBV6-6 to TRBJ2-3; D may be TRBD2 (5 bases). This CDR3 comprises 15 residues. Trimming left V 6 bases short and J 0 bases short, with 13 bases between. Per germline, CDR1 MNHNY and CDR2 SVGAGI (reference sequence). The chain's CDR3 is CASSPFSGSTDTQYF. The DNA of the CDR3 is TGTGCCAGCAGCCCCTTTTCGGGGAGCACAGATACGCAGTATTTT.

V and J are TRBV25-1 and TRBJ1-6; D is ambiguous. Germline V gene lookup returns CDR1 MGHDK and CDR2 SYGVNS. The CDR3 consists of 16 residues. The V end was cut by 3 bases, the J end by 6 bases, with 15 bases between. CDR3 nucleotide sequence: TGTGCCAGCAGTGAGGGCAGCTCCGGGGTTAATTCACCCCTCCACTTT. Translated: CASSEGSSGVNSPLHF. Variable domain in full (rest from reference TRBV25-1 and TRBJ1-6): EADIYQTPRYLVIGTGKKITLECSQTMGHDKMYWYQQDPGMELHLIHYSYGVNSTEKGDLSSESTVSRIRTEHFPLTLESARPSHTSQYLCASSEGSSGVNSPLHFGNGTRLTVT.

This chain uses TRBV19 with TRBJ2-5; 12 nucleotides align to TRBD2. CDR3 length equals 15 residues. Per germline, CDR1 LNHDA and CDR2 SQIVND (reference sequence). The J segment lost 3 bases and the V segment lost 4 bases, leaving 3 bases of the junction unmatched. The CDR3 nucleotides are TGTGCCAGTAGTAACCGACTAGCGGGGGAAGAGACCCAGTACTTC. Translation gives CASSNRLAGEETQYF.

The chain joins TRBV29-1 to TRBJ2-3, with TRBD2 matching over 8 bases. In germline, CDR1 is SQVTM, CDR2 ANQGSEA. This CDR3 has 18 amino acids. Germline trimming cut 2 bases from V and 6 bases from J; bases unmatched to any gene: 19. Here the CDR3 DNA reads TGCAGCGTTGAAAATCTCCTAGCGGGCCGCCACTTAGCGGATACGCAGTATTTT. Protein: CSVENLLAGRHLADTQYF.

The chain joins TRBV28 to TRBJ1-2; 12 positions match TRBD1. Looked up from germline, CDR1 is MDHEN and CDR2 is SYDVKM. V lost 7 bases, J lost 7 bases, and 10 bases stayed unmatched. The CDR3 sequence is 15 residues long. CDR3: CASIYRDRGRVGYTF. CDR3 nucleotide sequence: TGTGCCAGCATCTACCGGGACAGGGGGCGAGTTGGCTACACCTTC.

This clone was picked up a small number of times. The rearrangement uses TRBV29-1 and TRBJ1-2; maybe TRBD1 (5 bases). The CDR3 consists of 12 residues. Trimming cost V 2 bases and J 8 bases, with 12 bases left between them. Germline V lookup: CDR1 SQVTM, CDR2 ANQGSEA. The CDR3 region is CSVEMGGKGYTF. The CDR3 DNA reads TGCAGCGTTGAAATGGGGGGAAAGGGCTACACCTTC.

The CDR3 protein is CASSTADPGTEAFF. CDR3 coding DNA: TGTGCCAGCAGCACAGCCGACCCGGGGACTGAAGCTTTCTTT. This chain joins TRBV7-9 and TRBJ1-1; D remains unclear. This CDR3 has 14 residues. V lost 5 bases and J 5 bases, leaving 15 bases between the germline ends. In germline, CDR1 is SEHNR, CDR2 FQNEAQ (reference sequence).

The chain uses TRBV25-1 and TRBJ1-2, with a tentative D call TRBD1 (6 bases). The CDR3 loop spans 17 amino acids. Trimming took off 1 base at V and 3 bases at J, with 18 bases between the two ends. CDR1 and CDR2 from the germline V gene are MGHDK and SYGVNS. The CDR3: CASSEWGGEQGDYGYTF. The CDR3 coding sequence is TGTGCCAGCAGTGAATGGGGGGGCGAACAGGGAGACTATGGCTACACCTTC.